This TCR beta chain was documented in a study of T-cell memory formation after mild COVID-19. Study in general: Each donor largely had its own TCR clusters.

The study, taken as a whole, reports: Mainly in CM and EM were contracting CD4+ clones; CD8+ were in EMRA. The pre-infection memory compartment contained some responding clones, suggesting cross-reactive memory joined.

From 5'RACE with constant-segment primers came TCR alpha and TCR beta cDNA libraries that carried sample barcodes and UMIs. TCRdb used MiXCR to reprocess the 5' RACE reads, holding one entry per CDR3 protein. Of 49,000 or so distinct CDR3 sequences listed, about 7.3% are singletons. In regard to this clonotype: Its antigen remains unknown.

Sequenced sample: PBMCs or a T cell subset sorted from them (not recorded which). This TCR was recovered from a man aged 18 to 30 who had mild COVID-19 (a few samples of this study predate the infection). Cell type and time point are not known.

The CDR3 nucleotides are TGCAGTGCCAGGGCCCTTCCATGGGGCTACACCTTC. The encoded protein is CSARALPWGYTF. J is TRBJ1-2 and V is TRBV20-1, with D possibly TRBD1 on 5 matching bases. Trimming removed 6 bases from V and 8 bases from J, with 16 bases in between. Germline CDR1 reads DFQATT; CDR2 reads SNEGSKA (reference sequence). The CDR3 runs to 12 residues.